The TCR beta chain under discussion was sequenced for a study of response to subunit inactivated influenza vaccine (dated by TCRdb to about 2018). For the study in its entirety: Deep quantitative T cell receptor repertoire profiling was used in the study to track responses to a trivalent subunit inactivated influenza vaccine.

This clonotype was seen a handful of times. The target of this receptor is not known. Base-call qualities are not available, and no considerably larger clone is one nucleotide away. The CDR3 measures 15 amino acids from cysteine to phenylalanine. Kept here is only the CDR3 DNA, which spans 45 bases and is read in frame from base 1. The trim is 0 bases for V and 2 bases for J, with a gap of 11 bases between the germline ends. CDR1 and CDR2 were assigned from the germline V gene as SQVTM and ANQGSEA. The library relied on RT-PCR. Instrument on record: Illumina HiSeq 2500. TCRdb trimmed the raw reads at Q25, called clones with MiXCR and kept productive beta chains. When rows share a CDR3 protein, they turn into one entry using the most common DNA and genes. Within this sample are about 240,000 distinct CDR3 sequences, with 12% of them counted one time only. The ten biggest clones cover about 8% of the sample.

The paper's findings and limits, for the study overall: It was suggested by the authors that each seasonal influenza vaccination may recruit only a limited number of new T cells.

The TCR was taken from a man aged 50 to 59 who received an inactivated influenza vaccine. Donor details come from another sample of the same person, matched by shared clones. The V and J segments used are TRBV29-1 and TRBJ2-1; matching of 5 bases hints at TRBD1 as the D gene. The input for sequencing was non-naive T cells sorted from PBMCs, taken less than 15 days before vaccination. Interpreted using the paper, the cell subset or site label stands for: memory T cell fraction. The CDR3 protein sequence reads: CSVEDSPGTYNEQFF. The DNA is as follows: TGCAGCGTTGAAGATAGCCCAGGGACCTACAATGAGCAGTTCTTC.